The clone carrying this T cell receptor (beta chain) was observed once. Antigen: not known. Only in-frame clones appear in the TCRdb table, and some are missing; sequencing was by immunoSEQ multiplex PCR. The table shows more than 6,000 clones, with about 88% occurring only once. These data come from a study of chemoradiotherapy in HPV16-positive cancers. Notes on the study in general: Better recurrence-free survival went with HPV-responsive T-cell expansion in HPV16-positive patients. During treatment, candidate HPV-specific clones and E7-related motifs expanded in tumor.

This clonotype was obtained from a human donor with HPV-associated anogenital cancer. The sample consisted of tumor tissue, taken from a patient who underwent chemoradiotherapy.

Written as DNA, the CDR3 is TGTGCCAGCACCCGCCCCGGGGGAACCGGGGAGCTGTTTTTT. Amino acid sequence: CASTRPGGTGELFF. The chain is built from TRBV27 and TRBJ2-2; a possible D gene is TRBD2 (6 bases). Germline-derived CDR1 and CDR2 are MNHEY and SMNVEV (reference sequence). The length of the CDR3 is 14 residues. V dropped 7 bases and J dropped 5 bases, with 14 bases sitting between them.